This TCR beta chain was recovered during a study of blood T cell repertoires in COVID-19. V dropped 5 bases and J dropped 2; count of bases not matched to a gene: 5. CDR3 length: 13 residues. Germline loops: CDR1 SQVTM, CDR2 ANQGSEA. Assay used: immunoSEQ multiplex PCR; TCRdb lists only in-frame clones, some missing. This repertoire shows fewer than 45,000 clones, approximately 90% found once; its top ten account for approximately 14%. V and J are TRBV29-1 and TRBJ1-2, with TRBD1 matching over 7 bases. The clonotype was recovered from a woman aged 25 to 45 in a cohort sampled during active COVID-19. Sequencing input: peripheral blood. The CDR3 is CSVSPTGNYGYTF. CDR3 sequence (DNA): TGCAGCGTTTCCCCGACAGGGAACTATGGCTACACCTTC.